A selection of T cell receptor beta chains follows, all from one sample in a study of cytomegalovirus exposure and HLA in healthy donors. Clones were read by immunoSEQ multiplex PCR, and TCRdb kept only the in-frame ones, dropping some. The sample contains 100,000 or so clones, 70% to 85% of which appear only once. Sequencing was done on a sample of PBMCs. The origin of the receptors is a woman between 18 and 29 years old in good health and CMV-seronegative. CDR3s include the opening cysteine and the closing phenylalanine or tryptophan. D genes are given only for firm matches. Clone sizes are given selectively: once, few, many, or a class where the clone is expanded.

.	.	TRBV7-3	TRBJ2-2	CASSQGGGELFF	TGTGCCAGCAGTCAAGGCGGTGGGGAGCTGTTTTTT
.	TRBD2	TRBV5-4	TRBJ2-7	CGEEREAGCEQYF	TGTGGCGAGGAGCGGGAGGCCGGGTGCGAGCAGTACTTC
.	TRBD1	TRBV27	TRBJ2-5	CASSYRDRGQETQYF	TGTGCCAGCAGTTACCGGGACAGGGGGCAGGAGACCCAGTACTTC
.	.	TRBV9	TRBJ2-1	CASSPDRGGDEQFF	TGTGCCAGCAGCCCAGACAGGGGAGGGGATGAGCAGTTCTTC
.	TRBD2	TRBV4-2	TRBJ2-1	CASSRELAGGYNEQFF	TGTGCCAGCAGCCGAGAACTAGCGGGAGGGTACAATGAGCAGTTCTTC
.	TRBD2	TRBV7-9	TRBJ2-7	CASSLIAGTSGTYEQYF	TGTGCCAGCAGCTTAATAGCCGGGACTAGCGGGACCTACGAGCAGTACTTC
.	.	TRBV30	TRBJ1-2	CAWSKGILHGYTF	TGTGCCTGGAGTAAGGGGATTCTCCATGGCTACACCTTC
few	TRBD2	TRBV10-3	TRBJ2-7	CAISVSPGGDYEQYF	TGTGCCATCAGTGTAAGTCCGGGAGGGGACTACGAGCAGTACTTC
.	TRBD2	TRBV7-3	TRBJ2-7	CASSLRGGYEQYF	TGTGCCAGCAGCTTAAGGGGGGGCTACGAGCAGTACTTC
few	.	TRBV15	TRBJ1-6	CATSRNRENSPLHF	TGTGCCACCAGTCGCAACAGGGAAAATTCACCCCTCCACTTT
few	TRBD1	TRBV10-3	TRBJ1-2	CAISVDRGTFGYTF	TGTGCCATCAGTGTAGACAGGGGCACTTTCGGCTACACCTTC
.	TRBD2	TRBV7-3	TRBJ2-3	CASSLNGRAREVAGGPRTDTQYF	TGTGCCAGCAGCTTAAATGGACGCGCGAGGGAGGTAGCGGGAGGCCCCCGCACAGATACGCAGTATTTT
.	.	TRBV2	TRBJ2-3	CATRGSANTDTQYF	TGTGCCACCCGCGGCAGCGCCAACACAGATACGCAGTATTTT
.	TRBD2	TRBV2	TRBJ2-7	CASSGRWAGDPYEQYF	TGTGCCAGCAGTGGTAGGTGGGCGGGGGACCCCTACGAGCAGTACTTC
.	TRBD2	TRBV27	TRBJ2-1	CASSPDFGPGLVSEQFF	TGTGCCAGCAGTCCAGATTTCGGACCGGGACTAGTATCTGAGCAGTTCTTC
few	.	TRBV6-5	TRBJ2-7	CASSYSPYPIYEQYF	TGTGCCAGCAGTTACTCTCCCTACCCCATCTACGAGCAGTACTTC
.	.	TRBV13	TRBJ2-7	CASSLGRSLEQYF	TGTGCCAGCAGCTTAGGCAGATCTTTGGAGCAGTACTTC
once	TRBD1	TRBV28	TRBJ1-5	CASSFPGQSDQPQHF	TGTGCCAGCAGTTTCCCGGGACAGAGCGATCAGCCCCAGCATTTT
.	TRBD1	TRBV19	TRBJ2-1	CASRGLLGQGAVVF	TGTGCCAGTAGGGGCCTCCTGGGACAGGGGGCTGTGGTCTTC
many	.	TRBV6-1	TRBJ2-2	CASSEGGGSGELFF	TGTGCCAGCAGTGAAGGTGGGGGCTCTGGGGAGCTGTTTTTT
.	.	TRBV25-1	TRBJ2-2	CASSESYLTGELFF	TGTGCCAGCAGTGAATCCTACCTCACCGGGGAGCTGTTTTTT
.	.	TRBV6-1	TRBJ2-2	CASSEDTLNTGELFF	TGTGCCAGCAGTGAAGACACCCTTAACACCGGGGAGCTGTTTTTT
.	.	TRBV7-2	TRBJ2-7	CASSLDPDIVTYEQYF	TGTGCCAGCAGCTTAGACCCAGACATTGTCACCTACGAGCAGTACTTC
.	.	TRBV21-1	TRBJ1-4	CASSKARVTGEKLFF	TGTGCCAGCAGCAAAGCGCGGGTTACGGGTGAAAAACTGTTTTTT
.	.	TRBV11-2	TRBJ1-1	CASSLRGSPITEAFF	TGTGCCAGCAGCTTACGGGGATCCCCTATCACTGAAGCTTTCTTT
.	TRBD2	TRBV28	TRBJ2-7	CASRSGGFNYEQYF	TGTGCCAGCCGTAGCGGGGGGTTCAACTACGAGCAGTACTTC
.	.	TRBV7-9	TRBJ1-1	CASSWARDEAFF	TGTGCCAGCAGCTGGGCCCGGGATGAAGCTTTCTTT